This T cell receptor beta chain comes out of a study of OX40 agonist ivuxolimab in advanced cancers. On the study more broadly: Previous treatment with anti-PD-1, anti-PD-L1 or anti-CTLA-4 therapy was allowed; 35% to 50% had received some.

V was cut by 0 bases and J by 7 bases, with 16 bases left in between. CDR3 length: 15 amino acids. Germline CDR1 SGHRS, CDR2 YFSETQ. Concerning this clone itself: Antigen specificity is unknown.

Sequencing was performed with immunoSEQ multiplex PCR; in TCRdb, only in-frame clones are kept and a portion is missing. The sample lists tens of thousands of clones, roughly 90% occurring once. Peripheral blood came from all dose cohorts at three timepoints. Regarding the study as a whole: At 0.1-3.0 mg/kg, partial responders had clonal expansion among the lowest observed. Antigen specificity of clonally expanded peripheral T cells was not established.

The TCR comes from an adult with an advanced solid tumor such as melanoma, head and neck, liver or kidney cancer. This material consisted of CD4+ or CD8+ T cells sorted from blood, taken in a trial of the OX40 agonist ivuxolimab. The chain employs TRBV5-1 and TRBJ2-5; D may be TRBD1 (5 bases). The CDR3 region is CASSLDRSLLGTQYF. CDR3 coding DNA: TGCGCCAGCAGCTTGGACAGGAGCCTCCTGGGGACCCAGTACTTC.